The 2 T cell receptor beta chains reported below all come from one sample, sequenced in a study of blood T cell repertoires in COVID-19. Clones were read by immunoSEQ multiplex PCR, and TCRdb kept only the in-frame ones, dropping some. Among a few hundred thousand clones listed, around nine tenths were seen once. The sample consisted of peripheral blood. These receptor sequences come from a woman aged 25 to 39 with COVID-19, enrolled during active disease.

J is TRBJ2-7 and V is TRBV7-9, with D unresolved. Trimming took 3 bases from V and 7 from J, leaving 13 bases between them. There are 13 residues in the CDR3. Germline lookup yields CDR1 SEHNR and CDR2 FQNEAQ (reference sequence). As DNA, the CDR3 is TGTGCCAGCAGCTTCGAAGAGTTTGAGGAGCAGTACTTC. This sequence encodes CASSFEEFEEQYF.

The chain employs TRBV10-3 and TRBJ2-1; 8 nucleotides agree with TRBD2. The CDR3 sequence is 15 residues long. The trim removed 11 bases at V and 5 bases at J, leaving 14 bases unmatched. CDR1 and CDR2 from the germline V gene are ENHRY and SYGVKD. CDR3 sequence reads: CASGPGAGADNEQFF. In DNA form, the CDR3 reads TGTGCCTCGGGACCAGGAGCGGGAGCGGACAATGAGCAGTTCTTC.